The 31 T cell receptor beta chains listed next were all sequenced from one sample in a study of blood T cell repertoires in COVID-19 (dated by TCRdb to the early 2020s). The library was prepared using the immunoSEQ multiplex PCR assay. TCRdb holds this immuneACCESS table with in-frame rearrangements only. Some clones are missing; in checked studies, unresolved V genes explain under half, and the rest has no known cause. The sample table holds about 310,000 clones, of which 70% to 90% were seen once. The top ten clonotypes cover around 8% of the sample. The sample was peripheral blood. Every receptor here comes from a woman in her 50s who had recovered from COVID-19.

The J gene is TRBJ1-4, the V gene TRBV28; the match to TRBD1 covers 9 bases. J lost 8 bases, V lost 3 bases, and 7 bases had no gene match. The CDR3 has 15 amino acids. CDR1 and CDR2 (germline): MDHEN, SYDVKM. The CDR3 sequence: CASSLTGGKGEKLFF. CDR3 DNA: TGTGCCAGCAGTTTGACAGGGGGTAAGGGAGAAAAACTGTTTTTT.

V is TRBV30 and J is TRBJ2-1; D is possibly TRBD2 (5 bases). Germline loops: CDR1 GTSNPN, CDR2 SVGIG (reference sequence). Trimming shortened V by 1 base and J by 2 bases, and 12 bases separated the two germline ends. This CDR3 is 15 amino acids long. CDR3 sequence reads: CAWSGGSIPYNEQFF. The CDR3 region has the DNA TGTGCCTGGAGTGGAGGGAGTATCCCCTACAATGAGCAGTTCTTC.

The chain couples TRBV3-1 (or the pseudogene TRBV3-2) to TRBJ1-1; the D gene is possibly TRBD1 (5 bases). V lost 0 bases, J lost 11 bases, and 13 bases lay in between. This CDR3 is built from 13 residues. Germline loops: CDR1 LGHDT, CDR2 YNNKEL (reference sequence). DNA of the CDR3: TGTGCCAGCAGCCAAGACAAGGGGCTTAGGGCTTTCTTT. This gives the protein CASSQDKGLRAFF.

The CDR3 DNA reads as TGTGCCAGCAGCTTGTCCGGTGGAGCGTCCTACAATGAGCAGTTCTTC. Encoded protein: CASSLSGGASYNEQFF. V usage is TRBV5-4 and J usage is TRBJ2-1; no clear D gene. Germline CDR1 SGHNT, CDR2 YYREEE (reference sequence). This CDR3 comprises 16 residues. V was pared by 1 base and J by 1 base, with 12 bases between.

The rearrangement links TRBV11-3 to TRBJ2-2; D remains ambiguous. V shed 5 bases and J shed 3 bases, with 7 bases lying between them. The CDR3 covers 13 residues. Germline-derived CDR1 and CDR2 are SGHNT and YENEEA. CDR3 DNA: TGTGCCAGCAGCCACCGGTACACCGGGGAGCTGTTTTTT. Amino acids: CASSHRYTGELFF.

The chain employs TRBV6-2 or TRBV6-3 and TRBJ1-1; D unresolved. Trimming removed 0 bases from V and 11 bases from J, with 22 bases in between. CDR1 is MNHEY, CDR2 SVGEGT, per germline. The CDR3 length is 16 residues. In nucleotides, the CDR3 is TGTGCCAGCAGTTACTCCGGGATGGGTCCAGTCAACGGGGCTTTCTTT. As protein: CASSYSGMGPVNGAFF.

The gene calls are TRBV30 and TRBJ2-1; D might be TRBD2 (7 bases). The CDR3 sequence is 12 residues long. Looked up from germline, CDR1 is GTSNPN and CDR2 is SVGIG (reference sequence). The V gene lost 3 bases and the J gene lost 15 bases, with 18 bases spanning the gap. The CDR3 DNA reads TGTGCCTGGAGGAATCCGGGGGGCCTCCTGTTCTTC. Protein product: CAWRNPGGLLFF.

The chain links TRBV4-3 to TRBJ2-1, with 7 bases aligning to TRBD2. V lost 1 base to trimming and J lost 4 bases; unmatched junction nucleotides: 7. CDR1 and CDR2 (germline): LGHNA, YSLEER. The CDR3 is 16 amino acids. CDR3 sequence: CASSQVGAGLYNEQFF. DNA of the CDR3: TGCGCCAGCAGCCAAGTCGGAGCGGGACTGTACAATGAGCAGTTCTTC.

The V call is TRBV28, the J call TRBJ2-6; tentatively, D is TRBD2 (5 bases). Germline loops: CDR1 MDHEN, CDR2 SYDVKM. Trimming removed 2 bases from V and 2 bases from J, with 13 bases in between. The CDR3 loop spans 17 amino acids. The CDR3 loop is CASSLGLQVAGANVLTF. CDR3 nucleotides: TGTGCCAGCAGTTTAGGACTTCAGGTCGCTGGGGCCAACGTCCTGACTTTC. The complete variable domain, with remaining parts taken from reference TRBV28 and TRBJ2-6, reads DVKVTQSSRYLVKRTGEKVFLECVQDMDHENMFWYRQDPGLGLRLIYFSYDVKMKEKGDIPEGYSVSREKKERFSLILESASTNQTSMYLCASSLGLQVAGANVLTFGAGSRLTVL.

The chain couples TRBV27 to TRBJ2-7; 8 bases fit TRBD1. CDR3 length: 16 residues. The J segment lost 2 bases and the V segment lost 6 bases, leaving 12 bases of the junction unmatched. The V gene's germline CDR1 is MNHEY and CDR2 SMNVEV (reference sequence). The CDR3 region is CASSHGGTGGPYEQYF. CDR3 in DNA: TGTGCCAGCAGCCACGGAGGGACAGGAGGACCCTACGAGCAGTACTTC.

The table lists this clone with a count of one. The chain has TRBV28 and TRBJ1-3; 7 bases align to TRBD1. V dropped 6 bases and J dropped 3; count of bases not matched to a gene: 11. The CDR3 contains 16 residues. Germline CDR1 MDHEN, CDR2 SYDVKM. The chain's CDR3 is CASSTTGTDLGNTIYF. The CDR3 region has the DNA TGTGCCAGCAGCACCACCGGGACAGATCTTGGAAACACCATATATTTT.

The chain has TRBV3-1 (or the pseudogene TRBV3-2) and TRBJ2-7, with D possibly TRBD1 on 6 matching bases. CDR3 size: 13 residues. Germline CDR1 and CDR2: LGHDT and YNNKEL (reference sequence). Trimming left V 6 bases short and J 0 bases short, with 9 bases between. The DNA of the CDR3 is TGTGCCAGCAGATCAGGGGTCTCCTACGAGCAGTACTTC. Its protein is CASRSGVSYEQYF.

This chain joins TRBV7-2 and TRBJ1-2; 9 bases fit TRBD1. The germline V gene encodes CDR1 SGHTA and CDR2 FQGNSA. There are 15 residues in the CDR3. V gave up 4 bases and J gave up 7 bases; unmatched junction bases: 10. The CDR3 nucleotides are TGTGCCAGCAGCTCCCGGACAGGGGACCGCTCTGGCTACACCTTC. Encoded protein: CASSSRTGDRSGYTF. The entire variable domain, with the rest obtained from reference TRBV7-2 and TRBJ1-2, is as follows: GAGVSQSPSNKVTEKGKDVELRCDPISGHTALYWYRQSLGQGLEFLIYFQGNSAPDKSGLPSDRFSAERTGGSVSTLTIQRTQQEDSAVYLCASSSRTGDRSGYTFGSGTRLTVV.

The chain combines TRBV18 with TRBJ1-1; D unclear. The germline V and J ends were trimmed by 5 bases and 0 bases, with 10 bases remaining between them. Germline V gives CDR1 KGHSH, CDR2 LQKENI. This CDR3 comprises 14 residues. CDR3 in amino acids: CASSGTAMNTEAFF. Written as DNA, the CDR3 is TGTGCCAGCTCAGGAACAGCCATGAACACTGAAGCTTTCTTT.

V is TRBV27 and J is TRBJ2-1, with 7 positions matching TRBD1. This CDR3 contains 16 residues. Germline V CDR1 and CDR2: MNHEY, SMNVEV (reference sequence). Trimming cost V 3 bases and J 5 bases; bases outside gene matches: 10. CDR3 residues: CASSFRRGQANNEQFF. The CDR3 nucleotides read TGTGCCAGCAGTTTCCGGAGAGGACAGGCAAACAATGAGCAGTTCTTC.

The CDR3 reads CATSRGLAGKYNEQFF. CDR3 DNA sequence: TGTGCCACCAGCAGAGGCCTAGCGGGGAAATACAATGAGCAGTTCTTC. The chain has TRBV15 and TRBJ2-1, with 9 positions matching TRBD2. In germline, CDR1 is LNHNV, CDR2 YYDKDF (reference sequence). V shed 1 base and J 4 bases; nucleotides not matched to a gene: 5. This CDR3 spans 16 amino acids. Full variable domain (remainder filled in from reference TRBV15 and TRBJ2-1): DAMVIQNPRYQVTQFGKPVTLSCSQTLNHNVMYWYQQKSSQAPKLLFHYYDKDFNNEADTPDNFQSRRPNTSFCFLDIRSPGLGDTAMYLCATSRGLAGKYNEQFFGPGTRLTVL.

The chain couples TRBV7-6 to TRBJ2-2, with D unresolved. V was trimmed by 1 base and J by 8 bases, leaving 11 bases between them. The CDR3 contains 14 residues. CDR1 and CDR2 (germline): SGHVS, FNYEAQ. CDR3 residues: CASSLGRSAGELFF. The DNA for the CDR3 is TGTGCCAGCAGCTTAGGTCGGTCAGCGGGGGAGCTGTTTTTT.

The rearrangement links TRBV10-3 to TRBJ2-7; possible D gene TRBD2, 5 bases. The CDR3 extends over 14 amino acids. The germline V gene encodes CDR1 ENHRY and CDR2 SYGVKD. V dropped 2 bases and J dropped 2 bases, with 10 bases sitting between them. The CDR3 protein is CAISEAGATYEQYF. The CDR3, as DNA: TGTGCCATCAGTGAGGCGGGCGCAACCTACGAGCAGTACTTC.

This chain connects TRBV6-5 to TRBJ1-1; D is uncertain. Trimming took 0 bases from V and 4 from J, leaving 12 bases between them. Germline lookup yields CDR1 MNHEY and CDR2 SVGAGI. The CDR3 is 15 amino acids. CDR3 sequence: CASSYSSGWGTEAFF. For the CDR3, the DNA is TGTGCCAGCAGTTACTCGTCGGGGTGGGGCACTGAAGCTTTCTTT.

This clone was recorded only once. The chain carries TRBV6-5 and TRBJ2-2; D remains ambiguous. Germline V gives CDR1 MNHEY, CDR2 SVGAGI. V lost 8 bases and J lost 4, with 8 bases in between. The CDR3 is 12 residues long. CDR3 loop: CASHYLTGELFF. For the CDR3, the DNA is TGTGCCAGCCACTACCTCACCGGGGAGCTGTTTTTT.

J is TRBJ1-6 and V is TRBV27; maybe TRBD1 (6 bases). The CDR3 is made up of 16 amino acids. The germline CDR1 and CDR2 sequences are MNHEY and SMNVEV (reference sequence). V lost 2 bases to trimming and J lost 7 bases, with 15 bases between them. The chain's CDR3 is CASSLTHRASNSPLHF. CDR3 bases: TGTGCCAGCAGTTTAACACACAGGGCGTCGAATTCACCCCTCCACTTT.

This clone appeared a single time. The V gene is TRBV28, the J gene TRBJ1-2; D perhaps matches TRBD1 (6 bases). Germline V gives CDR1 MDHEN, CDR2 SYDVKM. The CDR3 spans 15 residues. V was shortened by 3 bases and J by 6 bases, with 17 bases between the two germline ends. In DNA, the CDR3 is TGTGCCAGCAGTTTTTTAGAGGGGGGGTGGAATGGCTACACCTTC. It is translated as CASSFLEGGWNGYTF.

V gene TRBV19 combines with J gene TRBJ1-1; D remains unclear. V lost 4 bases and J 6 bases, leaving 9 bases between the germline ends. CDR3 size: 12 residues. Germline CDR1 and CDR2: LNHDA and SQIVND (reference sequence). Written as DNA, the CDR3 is TGTGCCAGTAGTAGCCAGTGGTCTGAAGCTTTCTTT. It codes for CASSSQWSEAFF.

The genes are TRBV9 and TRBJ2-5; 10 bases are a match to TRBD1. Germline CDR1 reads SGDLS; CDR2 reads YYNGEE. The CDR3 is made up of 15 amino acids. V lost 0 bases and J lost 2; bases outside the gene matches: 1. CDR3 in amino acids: CASSVGTGGQETQYF. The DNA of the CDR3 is TGTGCCAGCAGCGTAGGGACAGGGGGTCAAGAGACCCAGTACTTC.

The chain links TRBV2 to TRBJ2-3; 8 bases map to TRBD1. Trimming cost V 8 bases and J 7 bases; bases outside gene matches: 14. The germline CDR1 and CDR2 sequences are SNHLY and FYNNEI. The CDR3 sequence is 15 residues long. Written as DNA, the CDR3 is TGTGCCAGCCAAGTTTTAGGACAGGGTAAAAATACGCAGTATTTT. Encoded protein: CASQVLGQGKNTQYF.

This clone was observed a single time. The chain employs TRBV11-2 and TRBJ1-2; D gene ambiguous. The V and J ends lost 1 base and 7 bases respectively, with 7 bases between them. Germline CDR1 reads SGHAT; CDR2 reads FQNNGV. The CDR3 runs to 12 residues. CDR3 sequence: CASSLGRVGYTF. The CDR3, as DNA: TGTGCCAGCAGCTTAGGCCGGGTTGGCTACACCTTC.

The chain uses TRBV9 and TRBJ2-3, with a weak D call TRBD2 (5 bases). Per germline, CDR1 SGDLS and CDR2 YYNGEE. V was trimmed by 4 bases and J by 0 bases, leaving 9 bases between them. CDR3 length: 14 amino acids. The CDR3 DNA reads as TGTGCCAGCAGCCTCAGGACTAGCACAGATACGCAGTATTTT. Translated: CASSLRTSTDTQYF.

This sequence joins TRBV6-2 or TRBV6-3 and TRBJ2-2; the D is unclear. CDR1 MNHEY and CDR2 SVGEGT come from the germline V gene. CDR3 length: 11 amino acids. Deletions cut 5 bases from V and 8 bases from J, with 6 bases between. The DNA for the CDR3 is TGTGCCAGCAGTCTCCGGGGGGAGCTGTTTTTT. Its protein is CASSLRGELFF.

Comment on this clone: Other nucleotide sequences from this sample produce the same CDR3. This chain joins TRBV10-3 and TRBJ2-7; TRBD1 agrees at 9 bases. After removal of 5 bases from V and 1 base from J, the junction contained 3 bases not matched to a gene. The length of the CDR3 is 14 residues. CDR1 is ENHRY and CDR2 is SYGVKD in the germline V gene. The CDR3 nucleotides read TGTGCCATCAGTTCAGGGACAGGGTCCTACGAGCAGTACTTC. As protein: CAISSGTGSYEQYF.

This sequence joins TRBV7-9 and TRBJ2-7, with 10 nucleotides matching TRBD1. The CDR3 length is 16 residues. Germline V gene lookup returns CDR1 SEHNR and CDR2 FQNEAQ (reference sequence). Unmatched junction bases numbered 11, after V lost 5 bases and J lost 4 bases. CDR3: CASSPKTGQGVYEQYF. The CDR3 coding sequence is TGTGCCAGCAGCCCCAAAACAGGACAGGGGGTATACGAGCAGTACTTC.

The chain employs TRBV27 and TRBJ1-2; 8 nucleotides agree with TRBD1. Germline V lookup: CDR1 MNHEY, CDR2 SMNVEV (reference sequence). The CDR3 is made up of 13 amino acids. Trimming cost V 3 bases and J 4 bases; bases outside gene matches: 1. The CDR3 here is CASSFRGRYGYTF. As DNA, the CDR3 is TGTGCCAGCAGTTTCAGGGGGCGCTATGGCTACACCTTC.